Below, 7 T cell receptor beta chains from the same sample are listed, as sequenced in a study of T cell responses to AZD1222 COVID-19 vaccine. Using immunoSEQ multiplex PCR, the repertoire was profiled, and TCRdb retains in-frame clones only, with some absent. The sample shows approximately 140,000 clones, about 90% of them seen only once. This specimen was peripheral blood, taken 28 days after the second AZD1222 dose. The origin of the receptors is an adult who received the AZD1222 COVID-19 vaccine.

The chain combines TRBV2 with TRBJ2-7; no firm D call. Germline CDR1 reads SNHLY; CDR2 reads FYNNEI. The germline V and J ends were trimmed by 3 bases and 3 bases, with 12 bases remaining between them. The CDR3 consists of 14 residues. CDR3 coding DNA: TGTGCCAGCAGTGAGTCTCCGGCGGACTACGAGCAGTACTTC. Its translation: CASSESPADYEQYF.

With regard to this clone: Distinct nucleotide sequences in the sample also encode this CDR3. The gene calls are TRBV5-6 and TRBJ2-7; no firm D call. The CDR3 spans 15 residues. V was cut by 2 bases and J by 0 bases, with 12 bases left in between. Germline CDR1 SGHDT, CDR2 YYEEEE. The CDR3 loop is CASSLEQLFSYEQYF. The CDR3 coding sequence is TGTGCCAGCAGCTTAGAACAGTTATTCTCCTACGAGCAGTACTTC.

The gene calls are TRBV12-3 or TRBV12-4 and TRBJ2-1; D is unresolved. Trimming left V 3 bases short and J 5 bases short, with 8 bases between. This CDR3 contains 13 residues. CDR3 protein: CASSFSGNNEQFF. The CDR3 region has the DNA TGTGCCAGCAGTTTCTCCGGTAACAATGAGCAGTTCTTC.

The chain employs TRBV5-1 and TRBJ1-1; D unresolved. The germline V and J ends were trimmed by 2 bases and 7 bases, with 15 bases remaining between them. The CDR3 totals 14 residues. The V gene's germline CDR1 is SGHRS and CDR2 YFSETQ. The CDR3 sequence is CASSFSSPEYEAFF. CDR3 nucleotides: TGCGCCAGCAGCTTCTCTAGCCCGGAGTATGAAGCTTTCTTT. The variable domain in full, with the rest retrieved from reference TRBV5-1 and TRBJ1-1, is KAGVTQTPRYLIKTRGQQVTLSCSPISGHRSVSWYQQTPGQGLQFLFEYFSETQRNKGNFPGRFSGRQFSNSRSEMNVSTLELGDSALYLCASSFSSPEYEAFFGQGTRLTVV.

This clone is a singleton in its sample. The chain uses TRBV3-1 (or the pseudogene TRBV3-2) and TRBJ2-5; no reliable D call. Germline V CDR1 and CDR2: LGHDT, YNNKEL (reference sequence). The V gene lost 4 bases and the J gene lost 1 base, with 7 bases spanning the gap. The CDR3 runs to 13 residues. The CDR3 protein is CASSPMLQETQYF. The CDR3, as DNA: TGTGCCAGCAGCCCGATGCTCCAAGAGACCCAGTACTTC.

Only one count was recorded for this clone. The V gene is TRBV4-3, the J gene TRBJ1-2, with D tentatively TRBD1 (6 bases). The CDR3 loop spans 17 amino acids. Germline loops: CDR1 LGHNA, CDR2 YSLEER. V lost 0 bases to trimming and J lost 4 bases, with 18 bases between them. The CDR3 DNA sequence: TGCGCCAGCAGCCAAGATGGCGGGGGCGCTTCAAGCTATGGCTACACCTTC. Its protein is CASSQDGGGASSYGYTF.

This chain joins TRBV19 and TRBJ2-1; 7 bases align to TRBD2. The CDR3 sequence is 14 residues long. With V trimmed by 3 bases and J by 9 bases, 8 bases remained unmatched. From germline, CDR1 is LNHDA and CDR2 SQIVND (reference sequence). The CDR3 nucleotides are TGTGCCAGTAGTATTGCGGGAGACTTTGGTGAGCAGTTCTTC. Translated, it gives CASSIAGDFGEQFF.